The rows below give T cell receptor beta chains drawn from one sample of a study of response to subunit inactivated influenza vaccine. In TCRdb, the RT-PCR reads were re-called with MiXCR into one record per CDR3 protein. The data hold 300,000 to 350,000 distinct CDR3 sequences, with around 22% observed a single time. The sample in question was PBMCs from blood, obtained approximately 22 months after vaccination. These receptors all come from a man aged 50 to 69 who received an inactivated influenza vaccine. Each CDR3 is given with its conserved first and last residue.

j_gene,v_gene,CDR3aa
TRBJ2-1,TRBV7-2,CASTVDYYNEQFF
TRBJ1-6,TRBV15,CATSRETGYYNSPLHF
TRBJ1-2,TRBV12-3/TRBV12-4,CASTYQVEIYGYTF
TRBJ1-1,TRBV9,CASSVVAKRWTEAFF
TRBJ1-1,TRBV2,CASSVRGANTEAFF
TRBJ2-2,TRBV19,CASSIAPTNTGELFF
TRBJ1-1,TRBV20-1,CSAGQGAVEAFF
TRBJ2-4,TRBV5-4,CASSLARGSKNIQYF
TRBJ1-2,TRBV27,CASSFLAGMSAGYGYTF
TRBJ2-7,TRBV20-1,CSARSSGGSYEQYF
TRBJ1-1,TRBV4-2,CASSQVNPSAEAFF
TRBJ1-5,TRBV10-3,CAISWRDNDSNQPQHF
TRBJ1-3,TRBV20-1,CSARDSTEYSGNTIYF
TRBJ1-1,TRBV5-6,CASSFYTGVMNTEAFF
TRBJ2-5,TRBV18,CASSLQETQYF
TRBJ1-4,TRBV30,CAWRSGTGPGKLFF
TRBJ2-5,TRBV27,CASSQGLVETQYF
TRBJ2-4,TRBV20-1,CSASQKGVDIQYF
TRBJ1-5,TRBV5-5,CASSFTGPPQPQHF
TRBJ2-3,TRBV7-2,CASSLQSGGASTDTQYF
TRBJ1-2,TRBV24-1,CATLQDNYGYTF
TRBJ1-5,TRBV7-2,CASSLDDRQPQHF
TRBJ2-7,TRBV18,CASSDQGSFGPEQYF
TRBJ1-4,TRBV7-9,CASSRSRGALREEKLFF
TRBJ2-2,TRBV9,CASSVAVKGTGELFF
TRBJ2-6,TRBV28,CATTRQAYKYSGANVLTF
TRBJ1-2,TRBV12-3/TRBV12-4,CASSLSFQGMDGYTF
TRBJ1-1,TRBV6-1,CASRIGTGGTEAFF
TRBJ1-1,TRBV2,CASSEGGNTEAFF
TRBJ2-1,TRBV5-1,CASSAGLAEDNEQFF
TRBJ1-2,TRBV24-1,CATSRGQDYGYTF
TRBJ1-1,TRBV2,CASSKDFNTEAFF
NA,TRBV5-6,CASSLDRGETQYF
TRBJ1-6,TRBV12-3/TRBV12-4,CASRGQAYNSPLHF
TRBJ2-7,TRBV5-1,CASRAGLLEYEQYF
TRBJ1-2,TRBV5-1,CASSWGQGSKLYGYTF
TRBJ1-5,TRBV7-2,CASSLEGQGLGPQHF
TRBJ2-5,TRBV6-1,CASSPGQTVQETQYF